The 20 T cell receptor beta chains below come from one sample, sequenced in a study of early T cells in non-severe SARS-CoV-2 infection. MiXCR, run by TCRdb on the 5' RACE reads, gives a single entry per CDR3 protein. The table records 53,000 or so distinct CDR3 sequences, around 12% of them present only once. The sample in question was whole blood, obtained at baseline. Every receptor here comes from an adult who was a healthcare worker with PCR-confirmed SARS-CoV-2 infection or an uninfected control (not recorded which).

In this sample, this clonotype turned up many times. The V call is TRBV11-2, the J call TRBJ2-5; tentative D call: TRBD2 (5 bases). The CDR3 runs 13 residues. With 7 bases removed from V and 5 bases from J, the gap between germline ends came to 14 bases. Germline assignment: CDR1 SGHAT and CDR2 FQNNGV. CDR3 coding DNA: TGTGCCAGCACCGGAGGCTATGGGGAGACCCAGTACTTC. Protein sequence: CASTGGYGETQYF. The whole variable domain, remainder taken from reference TRBV11-2 and TRBJ2-5, is EAGVAQSPRYKIIEKRQSVAFWCNPISGHATLYWYQQILGQGPKLLIQFQNNGVVDDSQLPKDRFSAERLKGVDSTLKIQPAKLEDSAVYLCASTGGYGETQYFGPGTRLLVL.

This chain uses TRBV12-3 or TRBV12-4 with TRBJ1-2, with D possibly matching TRBD1 (5 bases). The CDR3 length is 15 residues. Trimming pared 3 bases from V and 5 bases from J, leaving 16 bases between. CDR3 sequence (DNA): TGTGCCAGCAGTTTCTGGACACCAGATAATTATGGCTACACCTTC. Its protein is CASSFWTPDNYGYTF.

Ten or more counts support this clonotype. The CDR3 reads CASSLTFPADTQYF. The CDR3 nucleotides are TGTGCCAGCAGCTTAACGTTTCCTGCAGATACGCAGTATTTT. The rearrangement uses TRBV7-3 and TRBJ2-3; D uncertain. There are 14 residues in the CDR3. The V and J ends lost 0 bases and 4 bases respectively, with 8 bases between them. Germline CDR1 reads SGHTA; CDR2 reads FQGTGA.

The gene calls are TRBV4-3 and TRBJ2-1; 7 bases agree with TRBD2. CDR3 length equals 15 residues. Germline CDR1 reads LGHNA; CDR2 reads YSLEER. The J segment lost 5 bases and the V segment lost 3 bases, leaving 7 bases of the junction unmatched. The CDR3 is CASSQGWTSDNEQFF. CDR3 in DNA: TGCGCCAGCAGCCAGGGCTGGACTAGTGACAATGAGCAGTTCTTC.

This sequence joins TRBV7-8 and TRBJ2-7, with 7 bases aligning to TRBD1. The CDR3 spans 15 residues. Trimming at V came to 5 bases and at J to 4 bases, leaving 11 bases not matched to a gene. CDR1 and CDR2 (germline): SGHVS, FQNEAQ. CDR3 coding DNA: TGTGCCAGCAGCCTAAACGGCCAGGGGGTTTACGAGCAGTACTTC. It encodes CASSLNGQGVYEQYF.

This clonotype turned up a few times. The V call is TRBV11-2, the J call TRBJ2-3; D not certain. This CDR3 has 14 residues. The V end lost 3 bases, the J end lost 5 bases, and 12 bases lay between the germline ends. Germline V gives CDR1 SGHAT, CDR2 FQNNGV. CDR3: CASSFPDNRDTQYF. The CDR3 DNA is TGTGCCAGCAGCTTCCCCGACAACCGAGATACGCAGTATTTT.

This clonotype was counted only a few times. The gene calls are TRBV7-3 and TRBJ2-2; TRBD1 matches at 9 bases. V was clipped by 5 bases and J by 3 bases; unmatched bases: 4. The germline V gene has CDR1 SGHTA and CDR2 FQGTGA. CDR3 length: 15 residues. The CDR3 loop is CASSRTGGDTGELFF. The CDR3 DNA sequence: TGTGCCAGCAGCCGTACAGGGGGCGACACCGGGGAGCTGTTTTTT.

This clonotype was found a few times. The V call is TRBV7-2, the J call TRBJ2-3; 8 bases line up with TRBD1. Germline assignment: CDR1 SGHTA and CDR2 FQGNSA. After removal of 3 bases from V and 4 bases from J, the junction contained 6 bases not matched to a gene. This CDR3 comprises 15 residues. The CDR3 coding sequence is TGTGCCAGCAGCTTGACTCCGGGACAGGCAGATACGCAGTATTTT. Amino acids: CASSLTPGQADTQYF.

This clonotype was observed a handful of times. The chain combines TRBV27 with TRBJ2-3; 9 bases line up with TRBD2. The CDR3 is 15 residues long. V trimming: 3 bases; J trimming: 0 bases; junction bases outside the gene matches: 1. Germline loops: CDR1 MNHEY, CDR2 SMNVEV (reference sequence). CDR3: CASSFTSGSTDTQYF. The DNA of the CDR3 is TGTGCCAGCAGTTTTACTAGCGGGAGCACAGATACGCAGTATTTT.

This clonotype has ten or more counts. The chain has TRBV10-2 and TRBJ1-1; tentative D call: TRBD1 (6 bases). V was trimmed by 3 bases and J by 1 base, leaving 9 bases between them. Germline lookup yields CDR1 WSHSY and CDR2 SAAADI. The CDR3 has 14 amino acids. CDR3 amino acids: CASSDTGRNTEAFF. The CDR3 DNA reads TGCGCCAGCAGTGATACAGGGAGGAACACTGAAGCTTTCTTT.

This sequence joins TRBV15 and TRBJ2-1; 8 positions agree with TRBD2. Germline values: CDR1 LNHNV, CDR2 YYDKDF (reference sequence). The V segment lost 4 bases and the J segment 8 bases; nucleotides outside the gene matches: 16. The CDR3 consists of 17 residues. The CDR3 spells CATSKATGIAGKDEQFF. Written as DNA, the CDR3 is TGTGCCACCAGCAAAGCTACTGGAATAGCGGGAAAGGATGAGCAGTTCTTC.

This chain uses TRBV19 with TRBJ2-7, with D possibly TRBD2 on 5 matching bases. The CDR3 totals 14 residues. Trimming removed 1 base at V and 8 bases at J, with 15 bases between. Looked up from germline, CDR1 is LNHDA and CDR2 is SQIVND (reference sequence). The CDR3 DNA reads as TGTGCCAGTAGTATAGGTCGGGAAACAGCCCAGCAGTACTTC. As protein: CASSIGRETAQQYF.

The chain recombines TRBV19 with TRBJ2-1; 11 positions agree with TRBD2. This CDR3 has 13 residues. From germline, CDR1 is LNHDA and CDR2 SQIVND (reference sequence). With V trimmed by 5 bases and J by 15 bases, 9 bases remained unmatched. The CDR3 loop reads CASSLVSGRAAFF. In DNA form, the CDR3 reads TGTGCCAGTAGTTTGGTTAGCGGGAGGGCCGCGTTCTTC.

CDR3: CSVAGEWGSGNTIYF. The CDR3 DNA is TGCAGCGTGGCCGGGGAGTGGGGCTCTGGAAACACCATATATTTT. The rearrangement links TRBV29-1 to TRBJ1-3; D is ambiguous. This CDR3 region has 15 residues. Germline CDR1 and CDR2: SQVTM and ANQGSEA. Deletions cut 6 bases from V and 0 bases from J, with 15 bases between.

There are a few counts of this clonotype. The genes are TRBV18 and TRBJ1-5; no reliable D call. This CDR3 contains 15 residues. Germline CDR1 reads KGHSH; CDR2 reads LQKENI. V lost 3 bases, J lost 1 base, and 10 bases lay in between. The DNA for the CDR3 is TGTGCCAGCTCACCGTCTTTCTCGAGCAATCAGCCCCAGCATTTT. This sequence encodes CASSPSFSSNQPQHF.

This clonotype was counted many times. This rearrangement joins TRBV11-2 to TRBJ2-7, with 8 bases matching TRBD1. J was trimmed by 2 bases and V by 3 bases; bases with no gene match: 6. CDR3 length: 15 amino acids. The V gene's germline CDR1 is SGHAT and CDR2 FQNNGV. The CDR3 DNA reads as TGTGCCAGCAGCTTGAGGACAGGGCGGGCCTACGAGCAGTACTTC. Translated: CASSLRTGRAYEQYF.

This clonotype has ten or more counts. The chain has TRBV27 and TRBJ1-5, with D possibly TRBD1 on 6 matching bases. Trimming cost V 6 bases and J 0 bases, with 12 bases left between them. The CDR3 covers 15 residues. The V gene's germline CDR1 is MNHEY and CDR2 SMNVEV (reference sequence). The CDR3 nucleotides read TGTGCCAGCAGAATACAGGGCTTTAGCAATCAGCCCCAGCATTTT. It encodes CASRIQGFSNQPQHF.

This clonotype was observed a handful of times. V usage is TRBV2 and J usage is TRBJ1-2; 11 bases map to TRBD1. V was pared by 2 bases and J by 4 bases, with 6 bases of the junction left unmatched. Germline CDR1 and CDR2: SNHLY and FYNNEI. CDR3 size: 16 residues. CDR3 DNA: TGTGCCAGCAGTGAAAGGACAGGGGGCGCCCGCTATGGCTACACCTTC. Translated, it gives CASSERTGGARYGYTF.

CDR3 protein: CSATDTNYGYTF. The CDR3, as DNA: TGCAGTGCTACTGACACGAACTATGGCTACACCTTC. J is TRBJ1-2 and V is TRBV20-1; D is unclear. Trimming shortened V by 4 bases and J by 2 bases, and 8 bases separated the two germline ends. CDR3 length: 12 amino acids. Germline CDR1 and CDR2: DFQATT and SNEGSKA (reference sequence).

This clonotype was observed a handful of times. The gene calls are TRBV29-1 and TRBJ1-2, with 7 nucleotides matching TRBD1. Losses at the gene ends were 4 bases for V and 7 bases for J; bases not matched to a gene: 6. The V gene's germline CDR1 is SQVTM and CDR2 ANQGSEA. The CDR3 is 12 amino acids. This CDR3 is CSVVLTGSGYTF. The CDR3 region has the DNA TGCAGCGTTGTACTGACAGGGTCTGGCTACACCTTC.